This TCR beta chain was recovered during a study of cytomegalovirus exposure and HLA in healthy donors. Use of 60 Vbeta and 13 Jbeta primers characterized the PCR. The protocol was immunoSEQ multiplex PCR, while the TCRdb copy is restricted to in-frame clones and leaves out a portion. Among nearly 110,000 clones, 60% to 80% were seen once, and the ten largest hold 2.8%. This clone turned up a few times. Its antigen remains unknown. Overall study results and limits: According to the study, around 160 TCR beta chains were cytomegalovirus-associated.

Germline-derived CDR1 and CDR2 are MGHDK and SYGVNS. The CDR3 sequence is 14 residues long. The V and J ends lost 6 bases and 2 bases, in that order; junction bases with no gene match: 2. Material for sequencing was PBMCs. This rearrangement joins TRBV25-1 to TRBJ1-2, with 11 bases that match TRBD1. The TCR comes from a female donor in good health and CMV-seronegative. The CDR3 nucleotides are TGTGCCAGCAGAAGGACAGGGGGCAACTATGGCTACACCTTC. This sequence encodes CASRRTGGNYGYTF.